The source of this TCR beta chain is a study of cytomegalovirus exposure and HLA in healthy donors. Each donor's status was that of a healthy bone marrow donor. Amplification used 60 Vbeta primers and 13 Jbeta primers. Measured with immunoSEQ multiplex PCR; TCRdb has only the in-frame clones, and not every one. The sample shows about 160,000 clones, roughly 80% of them seen only once. Germline V CDR1 and CDR2: LNHNV, YYDKDF (reference sequence). CDR3 length: 17 residues. With 3 bases removed from V and 5 bases from J, the gap between germline ends came to 20 bases. The study's findings and limits: The sole available immune exposure information was CMV serostatus.

With regard to this clone: The target antigen is unknown.

Sequencing used PBMCs. The TCR was taken from a man aged 50 to 60 in good health and CMV-seropositive. The rearrangement uses TRBV15 and TRBJ2-1, with D possibly matching TRBD2 (7 bases). The CDR3 sequence: CATSRGGQGPWNNEQFF. CDR3 coding DNA: TGTGCCACCAGCAGGGGGGGGCAGGGCCCGTGGAACAATGAGCAGTTCTTC. Complete variable domain (other parts from reference TRBV15 and TRBJ2-1): DAMVIQNPRYQVTQFGKPVTLSCSQTLNHNVMYWYQQKSSQAPKLLFHYYDKDFNNEADTPDNFQSRRPNTSFCFLDIRSPGLGDTAMYLCATSRGGQGPWNNEQFFGPGTRLTVL.